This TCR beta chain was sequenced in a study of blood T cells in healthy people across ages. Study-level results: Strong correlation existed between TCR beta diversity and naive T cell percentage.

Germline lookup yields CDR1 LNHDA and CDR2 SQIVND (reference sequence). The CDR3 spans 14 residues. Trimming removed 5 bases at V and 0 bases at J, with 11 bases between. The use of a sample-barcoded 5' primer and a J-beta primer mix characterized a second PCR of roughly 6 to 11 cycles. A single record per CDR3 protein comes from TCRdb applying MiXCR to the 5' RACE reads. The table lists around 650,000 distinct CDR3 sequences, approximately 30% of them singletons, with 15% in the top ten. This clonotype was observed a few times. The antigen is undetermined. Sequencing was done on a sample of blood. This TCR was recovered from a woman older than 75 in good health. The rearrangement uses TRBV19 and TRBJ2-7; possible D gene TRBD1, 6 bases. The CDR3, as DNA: TGTGCCAGTAGTCGGCAGGGGATCTCCTACGAGCAGTACTTC. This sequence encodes CASSRQGISYEQYF.